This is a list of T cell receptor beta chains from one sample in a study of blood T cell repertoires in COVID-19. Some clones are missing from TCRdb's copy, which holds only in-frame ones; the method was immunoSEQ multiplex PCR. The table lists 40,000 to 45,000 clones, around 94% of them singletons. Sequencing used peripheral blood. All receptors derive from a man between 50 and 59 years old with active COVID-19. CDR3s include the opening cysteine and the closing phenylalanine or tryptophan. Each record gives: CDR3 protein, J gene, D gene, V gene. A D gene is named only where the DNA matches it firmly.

cdr3_aa: CATSEGLAGGPSEDTGELFF; j_call: TRBJ2-2; d_call: TRBD2; v_call: TRBV24-1
cdr3_aa: CASSTRSNTEAFF; j_call: TRBJ1-1; d_call: .; v_call: TRBV7-3
cdr3_aa: CASSVGTGEDYGYTF; j_call: TRBJ1-2; d_call: TRBD1; v_call: TRBV9
cdr3_aa: CASSPDLGSGLETQYF; j_call: TRBJ2-5; d_call: .; v_call: TRBV3-1/TRBV3-2
cdr3_aa: CASSLEGAVVEQYF; j_call: TRBJ2-7; d_call: .; v_call: TRBV7-9
cdr3_aa: CASTTGSSGYTF; j_call: TRBJ1-2; d_call: .; v_call: TRBV19
cdr3_aa: CASSFLTGVGTEAFF; j_call: TRBJ1-1; d_call: .; v_call: TRBV5-6
cdr3_aa: CASSPDRDVRSGANVLTF; j_call: TRBJ2-6; d_call: TRBD1; v_call: TRBV11-2
cdr3_aa: CASSFSGDYTDTQYF; j_call: TRBJ2-3; d_call: TRBD2; v_call: TRBV7-9
cdr3_aa: CASSSGTGAPEAFF; j_call: TRBJ1-1; d_call: TRBD1; v_call: TRBV11-1
cdr3_aa: CASNVGLSYEQYF; j_call: TRBJ2-7; d_call: .; v_call: TRBV12-3/TRBV12-4
cdr3_aa: CASSPTGQGAEAFF; j_call: TRBJ1-1; d_call: TRBD1; v_call: TRBV7-3
cdr3_aa: CASKDRANYGYTF; j_call: TRBJ1-2; d_call: TRBD1; v_call: TRBV6-5
cdr3_aa: CASSLVGVSEAFF; j_call: TRBJ1-1; d_call: .; v_call: TRBV5-4
cdr3_aa: CSASARRVEQFF; j_call: TRBJ2-1; d_call: .; v_call: TRBV20-1
cdr3_aa: CASSLVTGLPLAGDTQYF; j_call: TRBJ2-3; d_call: .; v_call: TRBV7-8
cdr3_aa: CATSAGKTQYF; j_call: TRBJ2-5; d_call: .; v_call: TRBV28
cdr3_aa: CASSLGFGGTDTQYF; j_call: TRBJ2-3; d_call: .; v_call: TRBV14
cdr3_aa: CASSTEPLYGYTF; j_call: TRBJ1-2; d_call: .; v_call: TRBV28
cdr3_aa: CASSLGLAITYEQYF; j_call: TRBJ2-7; d_call: TRBD2; v_call: TRBV5-1
cdr3_aa: CASSGRTGRHSYEQYF; j_call: TRBJ2-7; d_call: TRBD1; v_call: TRBV19
cdr3_aa: CASKDRGNDEQYF; j_call: TRBJ2-7; d_call: TRBD1; v_call: TRBV19